What follows are 28 T cell receptor beta chains derived from one specimen sequenced in a study of T cell changes during pregnancy in multiple sclerosis (dated by TCRdb to about 2019). The method behind the library was the immunoSEQ multiplex PCR assay. TCRdb provides this immuneACCESS table in a form limited to in-frame rearrangements. Some clones are lacking; in checked studies, under half of them reflect an unresolved V gene, and why the rest are absent is not known. This sample comprises tens of thousands of clones, just under 95% of them detected only once. Under 1.3% of the sample rests with the top ten. The sample was peripheral blood, taken in the first trimester of pregnancy. The receptor set was obtained from a female donor with multiple sclerosis, enrolled in a pregnancy study.

The chain is built from TRBV18 and TRBJ1-1; tentatively, D is TRBD1 (6 bases). V lost 0 bases and J 1 base, leaving 9 bases between the germline ends. The V gene's germline CDR1 is KGHSH and CDR2 LQKENI. This CDR3 spans 15 amino acids. The CDR3 protein is CASSPPSRGNTEAFF. In nucleotides, the CDR3 is TGTGCCAGCTCACCACCCTCCAGGGGGAACACTGAAGCTTTCTTT. Looking up the rest from reference TRBV18 and TRBJ1-1 gives the full variable domain: NAGVMQNPRHLVRRRGQEARLRCSPMKGHSHVYWYRQLPEEGLKFMVYLQKENIIDESGMPKERFSAEFPKEGPSILRIQQVVRGDSAAYFCASSPPSRGNTEAFFGQGTRLTVV.

The J gene is TRBJ2-7, the V gene TRBV29-1; D gene unclear. V was trimmed by 4 bases and J by 4 bases, leaving 14 bases between them. The CDR3 is 13 residues long. Germline V gene data show CDR1 as SQVTM and CDR2 as ANQGSEA. Written as DNA, the CDR3 is TGCAGCGTTGGTCCGATTGGTCTATACGAGCAGTACTTC. Translating gives CSVGPIGLYEQYF.

The genes are TRBV20-1 and TRBJ2-7; no firm D call. Trimming removed 3 bases at V and 0 bases at J, with 3 bases between. The germline CDR1 and CDR2 sequences are DFQATT and SNEGSKA (reference sequence). This CDR3 has 11 residues. The CDR3 protein is CSASGSYEQYF. The CDR3 DNA sequence: TGCAGTGCTAGCGGCTCCTACGAGCAGTACTTC.

The chain carries TRBV4-3 and TRBJ2-7; 12 bases agree with TRBD2. Unmatched junction bases numbered 2, after V lost 1 base and J lost 4 bases. CDR1 is LGHNA, CDR2 YSLEER, per germline. The length of the CDR3 is 15 residues. The CDR3 DNA reads as TGCGCCAGCAGCCAAGGACTAGCGGGGGCATACGAGCAGTACTTC. This translates into CASSQGLAGAYEQYF.

The chain employs TRBV28 and TRBJ1-3; D gene uncertain. The CDR3 sequence is 15 residues long. V gave up 3 bases and J gave up 0 bases, with 9 bases separating them. Germline CDR1 reads MDHEN; CDR2 reads SYDVKM. Here the CDR3 reads CASSLAGTSGNTIYF. The CDR3 DNA reads TGTGCCAGCAGTTTGGCGGGAACCTCTGGAAACACCATATATTTT.

This chain links TRBV7-9 with TRBJ2-3; no definite D call. Germline CDR1 and CDR2: SEHNR and FQNEAQ (reference sequence). CDR3 length: 15 amino acids. The V gene lost 3 bases and the J gene lost 0 bases, with 10 bases spanning the gap. Written as DNA, the CDR3 is TGTGCCAGCAGCTTTTACAGATCTAGCACAGATACGCAGTATTTT. Translated, it gives CASSFYRSSTDTQYF.

The chain has TRBV11-2 and TRBJ2-7, with 9 bases lining up with TRBD1. Unmatched junction bases numbered 6, after V lost 4 bases and J lost 2 bases. From germline, CDR1 is SGHAT and CDR2 FQNNGV. This CDR3 comprises 15 residues. CDR3 in DNA: TGTGCCAGCAGCTCCTACAGGGGGCTCGCCTACGAGCAGTACTTC. Translation: CASSSYRGLAYEQYF.

The chain couples TRBV29-1 to TRBJ2-7; tentatively, D is TRBD1 (7 bases). V was trimmed by 3 bases and J by 2 bases, leaving 14 bases between them. CDR3 length: 14 residues. Germline V lookup: CDR1 SQVTM, CDR2 ANQGSEA. The DNA for the CDR3 is TGCAGCGTTGACCAGGGGGACTTTCCCTACGAGCAGTACTTC. This encodes CSVDQGDFPYEQYF.

The CDR3 is CASSSQTGVTTGELFF. The CDR3 DNA reads as TGCGCCAGCAGCTCTCAGACAGGGGTCACGACCGGGGAGCTGTTTTTT. The J gene is TRBJ2-2, the V gene TRBV5-1, with 8 bases identical to TRBD1. Trimming removed 3 bases from V and 5 bases from J; junction bases left unmatched: 9. This CDR3 is 16 amino acids long. Germline CDR1 and CDR2: SGHRS and YFSETQ.

V usage is TRBV29-1 and J usage is TRBJ1-5, with 8 bases lining up with TRBD1. The V gene end was trimmed by 4 bases and the J gene end by 6 bases; junction bases not matched to a gene: 2. Germline V CDR1 and CDR2: SQVTM, ANQGSEA. The CDR3 has 12 residues. The CDR3 sequence is CSVGTGRQPQHF. The DNA for the CDR3 is TGCAGCGTTGGGACAGGGCGTCAGCCCCAGCATTTT.

The chain has TRBV5-6 and TRBJ2-2; 11 bases are a match to TRBD2. Germline V CDR1 and CDR2: SGHDT, YYEEEE. V lost 0 bases and J lost 3; bases outside the gene matches: 4. The CDR3 totals 17 residues. As DNA, the CDR3 is TGTGCCAGCAGCTTGGAAACACTAGCGGGAGACACCGGGGAGCTGTTTTTT. Its translation: CASSLETLAGDTGELFF.

The table lists this clone with a few counts. The rearrangement uses TRBV6-1 and TRBJ1-2; D is perhaps TRBD1 (5 bases). CDR1 is MNHNS and CDR2 is SASEGT in the germline V gene. This CDR3 region has 13 residues. Trimming stripped 6 bases from V and 6 bases from J, with 14 bases between. CDR3 sequence (DNA): TGTGCCAGCAGCCATCAGGGAGGGGATGGCTACACCTTC. Its translation is CASSHQGGDGYTF.

This chain links TRBV9 with TRBJ2-3; a weak D match, TRBD2 (7 bases). CDR3 length: 16 residues. Germline assignment: CDR1 SGDLS and CDR2 YYNGEE. V dropped 0 bases and J dropped 1 base, with 12 bases sitting between them. Here the CDR3 reads CASSVEGGYGTDTQYF. The CDR3 DNA sequence: TGTGCCAGCAGCGTAGAGGGGGGGTATGGCACAGATACGCAGTATTTT.

The chain is built from TRBV21-1 and TRBJ1-3; TRBD1, as called in the table, went unchecked against the DNA. TRBV21-1 is a pseudogene. CDR3 length: 18 residues. CDR3 protein: CASSPEMVQGLTGNTIYF. The CDR3 DNA is TGTGCCAGCAGCCCAGAGATGGTACAGGGATTAACTGGAAACACCATATATTTT.

V gene TRBV7-9 combines with J gene TRBJ2-7, with no clear D. This CDR3 spans 12 amino acids. CDR1 is SEHNR and CDR2 is FQNEAQ in the germline V gene (reference sequence). V lost 3 bases, J lost 5 bases, and 8 bases lay in between. CDR3 residues: CASSFESHEQYF. CDR3 nucleotides: TGTGCCAGCAGCTTCGAGTCCCACGAGCAGTACTTC.

This rearrangement joins TRBV29-1 to TRBJ2-2; the D is unclear. CDR3 length: 12 residues. V gave up 3 bases and J gave up 2 bases, with 4 bases separating them. Per the germline V gene, CDR1 is SQVTM and CDR2 is ANQGSEA. CDR3 DNA sequence: TGCAGCGTTGATCTAAACACCGGGGAGCTGTTTTTT. Translation: CSVDLNTGELFF.

This chain uses TRBV4-3 with TRBJ1-4, with D possibly matching TRBD1 (6 bases). The CDR3 consists of 14 residues. Germline CDR1 and CDR2: LGHNA and YSLEER. Trimming took off 4 bases at V and 5 bases at J, with 11 bases between the two ends. DNA for the CDR3: TGCGCCAGCAGCCGCCGACAGGCGAATGAAAAACTGTTTTTT. This translates into CASSRRQANEKLFF.

The chain employs TRBV10-3 and TRBJ1-5, with D possibly being TRBD1 (5 bases). Germline CDR1 ENHRY, CDR2 SYGVKD. The CDR3 totals 16 residues. V was clipped by 0 bases and J by 4 bases, with 13 bases between them. The DNA for the CDR3 is TGTGCCATCAGTGAGTCGAAGGGGCAGGGAAATCAGCCCCAGCATTTT. Its translation is CAISESKGQGNQPQHF.

V is TRBV27 and J is TRBJ2-7, with 9 bases lining up with TRBD1. Germline V gene sequence: CDR1 MNHEY, CDR2 SMNVEV (reference sequence). The CDR3 covers 15 residues. V was pared by 4 bases and J by 3 bases, with 7 bases of the junction left unmatched. CDR3 in DNA: TGTGCCAGCAGTTCCCTGGGACAGGGTTTCTACGAGCAGTACTTC. This gives the protein CASSSLGQGFYEQYF.

The rearrangement uses TRBV5-4 and TRBJ2-7; D unresolved. V was shortened by 3 bases and J by 7 bases, with 8 bases between the two germline ends. The CDR3 has 11 amino acids. The germline V gene encodes CDR1 SGHNT and CDR2 YYREEE (reference sequence). The CDR3 nucleotides are TGTGCCAGCAGCTCAGTAAATGAGCAGTACTTC. Its translation is CASSSVNEQYF.

The chain recombines TRBV7-6 with TRBJ2-7; TRBD2 aligns across 9 bases. The CDR3 is made up of 14 amino acids. The V segment lost 5 bases and the J segment 2 bases; nucleotides outside the gene matches: 4. Germline lookup yields CDR1 SGHVS and CDR2 FNYEAQ. The CDR3 protein is CASSRSGGPYEQYF. CDR3 coding DNA: TGTGCCAGCAGCCGTAGCGGGGGACCCTACGAGCAGTACTTC.

V gene TRBV2 combines with J gene TRBJ1-2, with 8 bases lining up with TRBD1. This CDR3 has 15 residues. Trimming cost V 5 bases and J 2 bases; bases outside gene matches: 7. The germline V gene encodes CDR1 SNHLY and CDR2 FYNNEI. CDR3 residues: CASSLTRQGNYGYTF. The DNA of the CDR3 is TGTGCCAGCAGTTTAACCCGACAGGGGAACTATGGCTACACCTTC.

The genes are TRBV15 and TRBJ2-2; possibly TRBD1 for D (6 bases). The ends were cut back, 3 bases at V and 1 base at J, with 6 bases in the middle. The CDR3 extends over 14 amino acids. From germline, CDR1 is LNHNV and CDR2 YYDKDF (reference sequence). CDR3 residues: CATSRGQNTGELFF. Here the CDR3 DNA reads TGTGCCACCAGCAGGGGACAGAACACCGGGGAGCTGTTTTTT. Based on the CDR3 plus reference TRBV15 and TRBJ2-2, the full variable domain is DAMVIQNPRYQVTQFGKPVTLSCSQTLNHNVMYWYQQKSSQAPKLLFHYYDKDFNNEADTPDNFQSRRPNTSFCFLDIRSPGLGDTAMYLCATSRGQNTGELFFGEGSRLTVL.

The chain uses TRBV30 and TRBJ2-5, with 7 bases that match TRBD2. The CDR3 extends over 16 amino acids. Trimming took 0 bases from V and 5 from J; bases not matched to a gene: 12. Germline V gene sequence: CDR1 GTSNPN, CDR2 SVGIG (reference sequence). CDR3 in amino acids: CAWSVQGGRRKETQYF. Here the CDR3 DNA reads TGTGCCTGGAGTGTACAAGGCGGGAGACGGAAGGAGACCCAGTACTTC.

The genes are TRBV5-4 and TRBJ2-7; 11 positions agree with TRBD1. CDR3 length: 16 amino acids. The J segment lost 4 bases and the V segment lost 0 bases, leaving 6 bases of the junction unmatched. Germline V gene data show CDR1 as SGHNT and CDR2 as YYREEE (reference sequence). This CDR3 is CASSLGRTGGRYEQYF. The CDR3 DNA follows: TGTGCCAGCAGCTTGGGACGGACAGGGGGCCGGTACGAGCAGTACTTC.

The rearrangement links TRBV11-2 to TRBJ2-1, with 7 bases fitting TRBD2. The CDR3 loop spans 16 amino acids. Germline V gives CDR1 SGHAT, CDR2 FQNNGV. The trim removed 1 base at V and 3 bases at J, leaving 6 bases unmatched. The CDR3 region has the DNA TGTGCCAGCAGCTTAGTTCGCCTAGCGGACTACAATGAGCAGTTCTTC. Translating gives CASSLVRLADYNEQFF.

Here the CDR3 reads CASGRDQETQYF. In DNA, the CDR3 is TGTGCCAGCGGTCGGGACCAAGAGACCCAGTACTTC. The chain joins TRBV11-2 to TRBJ2-5; D unclear. The V gene lost 8 bases and the J gene lost 0 bases, with 7 bases spanning the gap. In germline, CDR1 is SGHAT, CDR2 FQNNGV. The length of the CDR3 is 12 residues.

This clone showed up just once. The V call is TRBV30, the J call TRBJ2-7; no reliable D call. Germline V CDR1 and CDR2: GTSNPN, SVGIG (reference sequence). This CDR3 spans 11 amino acids. Trimming left V 5 bases short and J 1 base short, with 6 bases between. The CDR3 region has the DNA TGTGCCTGGGCGGTGTCCTACGAGCAGTACTTC. Its protein is CAWAVSYEQYF.